This entry lists 11 T cell receptor beta chains sequenced from one sample in a study of shared clonotypes between healthy human individuals (dated by TCRdb to about 2020). Libraries were made using the immunoSEQ multiplex PCR assay. Imported from immuneACCESS, the table was reduced by TCRdb to in-frame sequences with V and J called. These copies leave out some clones; in studies compared against another copy, an unresolved V gene accounts for under half, and the cause of the remainder is not known. Counted in this sample were hundreds of thousands of clones; about 73% of them appeared once. About 10% of the sample comes from the top ten. The sample comprised memory CD4+ T cells sorted from blood. The meaning of the sample's cell subset or site label: CD45RA-negative fraction. These receptors were taken from a man aged 25-45 years in good health.

This clone was seen more than once but under ten times. The V gene is TRBV9, the J gene TRBJ2-2, with a weak D call TRBD2 (5 bases). Trimming took 6 bases from V and 3 from J, leaving 15 bases between them. Germline V gives CDR1 SGDLS, CDR2 YYNGEE. The CDR3 extends over 15 amino acids. CDR3 in DNA: TGTGCCAGCAAAAGAGGGATAGAGGACACCGGGGAGCTGTTTTTT. Protein: CASKRGIEDTGELFF.

V usage is TRBV28 and J usage is TRBJ1-1; D ambiguous. V was pared by 1 base and J by 8 bases, with 11 bases between. Germline lookup yields CDR1 MDHEN and CDR2 SYDVKM. This CDR3 spans 13 amino acids. The CDR3 here is CASSLYPLSEAFF. The CDR3 DNA reads TGTGCCAGCAGTTTATACCCCTTGAGCGAAGCTTTCTTT.

The V gene is TRBV10-3, the J gene TRBJ2-7; 7 nucleotides align to TRBD1. The V gene end was trimmed by 0 bases and the J gene end by 1 base; junction bases not matched to a gene: 3. Germline lookup yields CDR1 ENHRY and CDR2 SYGVKD. This CDR3 spans 15 amino acids. The CDR3: CAISESTGLSYEQYF. In nucleotides, the CDR3 is TGTGCCATCAGTGAGTCGACAGGGTTGTCCTACGAGCAGTACTTC.

The rearrangement uses TRBV5-1 and TRBJ2-2; 12 positions match TRBD1. V lost 4 bases, J lost 0 bases, and 7 bases stayed unmatched. Germline-derived CDR1 and CDR2 are SGHRS and YFSETQ. This CDR3 has 18 residues. The CDR3 here is CASSPKGQGAANTGELFF. The CDR3 DNA sequence: TGCGCCAGCAGCCCCAAGGGACAGGGGGCCGCGAACACCGGGGAGCTGTTTTTT.

V gene TRBV19 combines with J gene TRBJ2-3; 7 bases are shared with TRBD1. After removal of 3 bases from V and 4 bases from J, the junction contained 10 bases not matched to a gene. The CDR3 is 16 amino acids. Germline values: CDR1 LNHDA, CDR2 SQIVND (reference sequence). The CDR3 region has the DNA TGTGCCAGTAGTATCCGGCCAGGGGGTTCGTCAGATACGCAGTATTTT. Amino acid sequence: CASSIRPGGSSDTQYF.

The genes are TRBV19 and TRBJ2-4; a possible D gene is TRBD1 (5 bases). Germline values: CDR1 LNHDA, CDR2 SQIVND (reference sequence). Trimming stripped 9 bases from V and 6 bases from J, with 18 bases between. The CDR3 sequence is 14 residues long. The CDR3 reads CASTGGLRGNIQYF. CDR3 coding DNA: TGTGCCAGCACCGGTGGGCTAAGGGGAAACATTCAGTACTTC. Full variable domain (rest looked up from reference TRBV19 and TRBJ2-4): DGGITQSPKYLFRKEGQNVTLSCEQNLNHDAMYWYRQDPGQGLRLIYYSQIVNDFQKGDIAEGYSVSREKKESFPLTVTSAQKNPTAFYLCASTGGLRGNIQYFGAGTRLSVL.

The rearrangement uses TRBV7-3 and TRBJ1-2; a weak D match, TRBD1 (6 bases). CDR1 is SGHTA, CDR2 FQGTGA, per germline. This CDR3 is built from 15 residues. Trimming shortened V by 1 base and J by 3 bases, and 12 bases separated the two germline ends. CDR3 sequence reads: CASSLNGGLDYGYTF. CDR3 coding DNA: TGTGCCAGCAGCTTAAATGGGGGGCTAGACTATGGCTACACCTTC. The whole variable domain, remainder taken from reference TRBV7-3 and TRBJ1-2, is GAGVSQTPSNKVTEKGKYVELRCDPISGHTALYWYRQSLGQGPEFLIYFQGTGAADDSGLPNDRFFAVRPEGSVSTLKIQRTERGDSAVYLCASSLNGGLDYGYTFGSGTRLTVV.

This clone turned up a few times. The chain recombines TRBV6-5 with TRBJ2-1, with 8 positions matching TRBD2. Unmatched junction bases numbered 6, after V lost 7 bases and J lost 4 bases. The CDR3 loop spans 14 amino acids. Germline CDR1 is MNHEY and CDR2 is SVGAGI. CDR3 in DNA: TGTGCCAGCACCCCCGGGACTAGTTACAATGAGCAGTTCTTC. Encoded protein: CASTPGTSYNEQFF.

The V gene is TRBV19, the J gene TRBJ2-1, with TRBD1 matching 9 bases. This CDR3 region has 14 residues. V shed 7 bases and J 3 bases; nucleotides not matched to a gene: 4. Germline V gives CDR1 LNHDA, CDR2 SQIVND (reference sequence). The CDR3 region is CASKRQGVYNEQFF. The CDR3 coding sequence is TGTGCCAGTAAGAGACAGGGGGTCTACAATGAGCAGTTCTTC.

This sequence joins TRBV10-3 and TRBJ1-5; 10 bases line up with TRBD1. V gave up 6 bases and J gave up 0 bases; unmatched junction bases: 8. The CDR3 contains 17 residues. The germline V gene encodes CDR1 ENHRY and CDR2 SYGVKD. In nucleotides, the CDR3 is TGTGCCATCAGCGATCGGGACAGGGGTTATAGCAATCAGCCCCAGCATTTT. This codes for CAISDRDRGYSNQPQHF.

The V call is TRBV5-8, the J call TRBJ1-5; D gene ambiguous. This CDR3 spans 12 amino acids. The germline V gene has CDR1 SGHTS and CDR2 YDEGEE. V was trimmed by 1 base and J by 5 bases, leaving 4 bases between them. The CDR3 sequence is CASSLWDQPQHF. CDR3 in DNA: TGTGCCAGCAGCTTGTGGGATCAGCCCCAGCATTTT.